The rows below give T cell receptor beta chains drawn from one sample of a study of T cells in Graves' hyperthyroidism and ophthalmopathy. Via MiXCR, TCRdb re-called the multiplex PCR reads, giving one row per CDR3 protein. The table has more than 550,000 distinct CDR3 sequences, approximately 19% seen once. Input material: blood. The origin of the receptors is a woman aged 45 to 65 with Graves' hyperthyroidism that later progressed to Graves' ophthalmopathy. The CDR3 runs from the conserved cysteine through the conserved F or W. Each record gives: D gene, clone size, V gene, J gene, CDR3 protein, CDR3 DNA. A D gene is named only where the DNA matches it firmly. Some rows have no size entry. The others give once, few or many, or a class for an expanded clone.

D: -; size: -; V: TRBV11-2; J: TRBJ1-1; CDR3: CASSHALKGPNTEAFF; DNA: TGTGCCAGCAGCCATGCACTTAAGGGGCCGAACACTGAAGCTTTCTTT
D: -; size: -; V: TRBV9; J: TRBJ2-2; CDR3: CASMAENTGELFF; DNA: TGTGCCAGCATGGCAGAGAACACCGGGGAGCTGTTTTTT
D: -; size: -; V: TRBV7-9; J: TRBJ2-7; CDR3: CASSLEGFWREQYF; DNA: TGTGCCAGCAGCTTAGAGGGGTTTTGGCGGGAGCAGTACTTC
D: TRBD1; size: many; V: TRBV12-3/TRBV12-4; J: TRBJ1-1; CDR3: CASSPGQWNTEAFF; DNA: TGTGCCAGCAGTCCGGGACAGTGGAACACTGAAGCTTTCTTT
D: -; size: few; V: TRBV7-3; J: TRBJ2-3; CDR3: CASSPDYQSTDTQYF; DNA: TGTGCCAGCAGCCCGGACTACCAAAGCACAGATACGCAGTATTTT
D: -; size: few; V: TRBV29-1; J: TRBJ1-1; CDR3: CSVEDQGPEAFF; DNA: TGCAGCGTTGAAGATCAGGGGCCTGAAGCTTTCTTT
D: TRBD2; size: once; V: TRBV20-1; J: TRBJ2-5; CDR3: CSARDSGGVRRETQYF; DNA: TGCAGTGCTAGAGATTCGGGGGGTGTGAGAAGGGAGACCCAGTACTTC
D: TRBD1; size: few; V: TRBV29-1; J: TRBJ1-2; CDR3: CSVDPSAGQGVGYTF; DNA: TGCAGCGTTGACCCCTCAGCTGGACAGGGGGTTGGCTACACCTTC
D: TRBD2; size: few; V: TRBV5-1; J: TRBJ2-5; CDR3: CASSLLGTTSQETQYF; DNA: TGCGCCAGCAGCTTGCTCGGGACTACCTCTCAAGAGACCCAGTACTTC
D: -; size: few; V: TRBV5-1; J: TRBJ2-1; CDR3: CASSLRHEQFF; DNA: TGCGCCAGCAGCTTGCGGCATGAGCAGTTCTTC
D: TRBD2; size: -; V: TRBV29-1; J: TRBJ2-1; CDR3: CSGGGDEQFF; DNA: TGCAGCGGGGGGGGAGATGAGCAGTTCTTC
D: TRBD1; size: -; V: TRBV10-3; J: TRBJ1-6; CDR3: CAISDPGQVNSPLHF; DNA: TGTGCCATCAGTGACCCGGGACAGGTTAATTCACCCCTCCACTTT
D: -; size: -; V: TRBV19; J: TRBJ2-5; CDR3: CASSATVETQYF; DNA: TGTGCCAGTAGTGCGACGGTTGAGACCCAGTACTTC
D: TRBD2; size: once; V: TRBV27; J: TRBJ2-3; CDR3: CASSQIGGLAGVTDTQYF; DNA: TGTGCCAGCAGTCAGATTGGGGGACTAGCGGGCGTCACAGATACGCAGTATTTT
D: TRBD1; size: many; V: TRBV3-1; J: TRBJ1-1; CDR3: CASSQTGRVNTEAFF; DNA: TGTGCCAGCAGCCAGACAGGGCGGGTGAACACTGAAGCTTTCTTT
D: TRBD2; size: -; V: TRBV5-1; J: TRBJ2-3; CDR3: CASSPSGGLRNTQYF; DNA: TGCGCCAGCAGCCCTAGCGGGGGGCTCCGAAATACGCAGTATTTT
D: -; size: -; V: TRBV6-5; J: TRBJ2-3; CDR3: CASSYSRPMNGDTQYF; DNA: TGTGCCAGCAGTTACTCCAGACCGATGAACGGAGATACGCAGTATTTT
D: -; size: many; V: TRBV11-3; J: TRBJ1-4; CDR3: CASSLEPRGGNEKLFF; DNA: TGTGCCAGCAGCTTAGAACCCCGGGGTGGTAATGAAAAACTGTTTTTT
D: TRBD1; size: many; V: TRBV6-1; J: TRBJ2-7; CDR3: CASSDWTGWYEQYF; DNA: TGTGCCAGCAGTGACTGGACAGGGTGGTACGAGCAGTACTTC
D: TRBD2; size: -; V: TRBV6-1; J: TRBJ2-4; CDR3: CASSIAGGSKNIQYF; DNA: TGTGCCAGCAGTATAGCGGGGGGGTCCAAAAACATTCAGTACTTC
D: TRBD2; size: many; V: TRBV3-1; J: TRBJ2-1; CDR3: CASSQDRVAGVSSYNEQFF; DNA: TGTGCCAGCAGCCAAGATCGAGTAGCGGGGGTAAGCTCCTACAATGAGCAGTTCTTC
D: -; size: -; V: TRBV11-1; J: TRBJ1-1; CDR3: CASSLGRDGAFF; DNA: TGTGCCAGCAGCTTAGGACGTGATGGAGCTTTCTTT
D: -; size: -; V: TRBV12-3/TRBV12-4; J: TRBJ1-4; CDR3: CASRDREYGEKLFF; DNA: TGTGCCAGCAGGGATAGGGAGTACGGCGAAAAACTGTTTTTT